This is a list of T cell receptor beta chains from one sample in a study of CD8 T cells in ankylosing spondylitis. Using its own MiXCR run on the 5' RACE reads, TCRdb lists one record per CDR3 protein. The sample holds 200,000 to 300,000 distinct CDR3 sequences; about 10% are singletons and the top ten take less than 3%. Sequencing used blood, either unsorted or a sorted T cell fraction (not recorded which). These receptors were obtained from a male donor with ankylosing spondylitis or in good health (not recorded which). The CDR3 runs from the conserved cysteine through the conserved F or W. The order of the fields is D gene, V gene, J gene, CDR3 protein. D genes are given only for firm matches.

TRBD1	TRBV20-1	TRBJ2-5	CSARLPGTDQETQYF
TRBD2	TRBV20-1	TRBJ2-7	CSARHTKSGTSGGRVYEQYF
TRBD2	TRBV20-1	TRBJ2-3	CSAREVAGGPDTQYF
TRBD1	TRBV5-5	TRBJ1-5	CASSHGQGVNQPQHF
TRBD2	TRBV11-3	TRBJ2-4	CASSKGLAGAGAIQYF
-	TRBV20-1	TRBJ1-6	CSARVQGSSYNSPLHF
-	TRBV9	TRBJ2-2	CASSVAAVGTGELFF
TRBD2	TRBV13	TRBJ2-7	CASSLRSGSSYEQYF
TRBD2	TRBV29-1	TRBJ2-1	CSVEGAREGYNEQFF
TRBD1	TRBV5-1	TRBJ2-7	CASSFGTGTYEQYF
-	TRBV5-1	TRBJ1-2	CASSQTENYGYTF
-	TRBV10-1	TRBJ2-7	CASSEVLSYEQYF
-	TRBV11-2	TRBJ2-5	CASSLGVRQPETQYF
-	TRBV4-1	TRBJ1-2	CASSQGGGGYGYTF